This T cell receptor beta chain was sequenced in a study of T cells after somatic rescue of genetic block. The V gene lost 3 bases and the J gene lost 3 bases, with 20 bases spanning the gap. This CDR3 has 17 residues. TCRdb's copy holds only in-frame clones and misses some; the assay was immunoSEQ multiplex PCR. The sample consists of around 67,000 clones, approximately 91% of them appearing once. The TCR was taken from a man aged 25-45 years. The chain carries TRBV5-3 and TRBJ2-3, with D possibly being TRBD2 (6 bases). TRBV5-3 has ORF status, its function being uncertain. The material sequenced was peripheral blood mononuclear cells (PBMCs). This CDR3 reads CARSSRDAERPTDTQYF. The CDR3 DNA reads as TGTGCCAGAAGCTCGCGGGACGCAGAAAGACCTACAGATACGCAGTATTTT.